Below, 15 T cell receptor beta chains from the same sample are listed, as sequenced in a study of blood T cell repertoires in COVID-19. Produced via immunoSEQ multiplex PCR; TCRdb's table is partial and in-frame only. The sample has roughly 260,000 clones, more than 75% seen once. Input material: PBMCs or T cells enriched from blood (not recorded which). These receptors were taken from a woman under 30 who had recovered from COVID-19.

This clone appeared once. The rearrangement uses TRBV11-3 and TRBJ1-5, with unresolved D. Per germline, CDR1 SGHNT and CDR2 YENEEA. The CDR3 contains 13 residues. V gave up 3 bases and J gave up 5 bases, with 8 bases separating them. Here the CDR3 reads CASSLWSDQPQHF. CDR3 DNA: TGTGCCAGCAGCTTGTGGTCGGATCAGCCCCAGCATTTT.

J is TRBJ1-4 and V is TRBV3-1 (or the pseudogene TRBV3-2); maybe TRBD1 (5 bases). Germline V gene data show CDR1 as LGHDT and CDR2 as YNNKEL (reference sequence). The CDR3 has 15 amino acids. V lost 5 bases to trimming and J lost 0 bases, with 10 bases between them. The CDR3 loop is CASSFPRATNEKLFF. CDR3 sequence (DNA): TGTGCCAGCAGCTTCCCCAGGGCAACTAATGAAAAACTGTTTTTT.

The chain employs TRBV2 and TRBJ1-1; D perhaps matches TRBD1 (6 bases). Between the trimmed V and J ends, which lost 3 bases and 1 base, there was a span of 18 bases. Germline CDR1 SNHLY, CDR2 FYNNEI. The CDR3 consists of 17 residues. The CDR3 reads CASSDYRDIRKNTEAFF. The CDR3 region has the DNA TGTGCCAGCAGTGATTACCGGGACATAAGGAAGAACACTGAAGCTTTCTTT. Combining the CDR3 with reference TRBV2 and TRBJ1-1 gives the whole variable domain EPEVTQTPSHQVTQMGQEVILRCVPISNHLYFYWYRQILGQKVEFLVSFYNNEISEKSEIFDDQFSVERPDGSNFTLKIRSTKLEDSAMYFCASSDYRDIRKNTEAFFGQGTRLTVV.

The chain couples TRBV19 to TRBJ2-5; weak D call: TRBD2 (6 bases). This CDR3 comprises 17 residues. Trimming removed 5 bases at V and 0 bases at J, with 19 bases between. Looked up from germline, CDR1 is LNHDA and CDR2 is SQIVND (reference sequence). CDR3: CASSVGEDPLYQETQYF. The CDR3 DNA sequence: TGTGCCAGTAGTGTAGGGGAGGACCCTCTGTACCAAGAGACCCAGTACTTC.

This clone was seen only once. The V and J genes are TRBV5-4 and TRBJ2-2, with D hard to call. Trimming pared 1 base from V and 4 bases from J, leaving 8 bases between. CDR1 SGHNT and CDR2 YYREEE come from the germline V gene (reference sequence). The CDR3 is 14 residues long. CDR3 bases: TGTGCCAGCAGCTTGCCCTCGGGCACCGGGGAGCTGTTTTTT. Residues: CASSLPSGTGELFF.

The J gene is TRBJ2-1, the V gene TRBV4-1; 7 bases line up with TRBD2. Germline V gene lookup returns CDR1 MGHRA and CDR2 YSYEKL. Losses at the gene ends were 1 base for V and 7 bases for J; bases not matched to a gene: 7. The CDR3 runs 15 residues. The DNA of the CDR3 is TGCGCCAGCAGCCAAGTGTCTAGCGGTAGGAATGAGCAGTTCTTC. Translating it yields CASSQVSSGRNEQFF.

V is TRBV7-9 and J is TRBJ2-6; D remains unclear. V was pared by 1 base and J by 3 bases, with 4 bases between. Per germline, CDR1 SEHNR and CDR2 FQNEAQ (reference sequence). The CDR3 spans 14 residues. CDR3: CASSLGLGANVLTF. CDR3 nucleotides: TGTGCCAGCAGCTTAGGGCTTGGGGCCAACGTCCTGACTTTC.

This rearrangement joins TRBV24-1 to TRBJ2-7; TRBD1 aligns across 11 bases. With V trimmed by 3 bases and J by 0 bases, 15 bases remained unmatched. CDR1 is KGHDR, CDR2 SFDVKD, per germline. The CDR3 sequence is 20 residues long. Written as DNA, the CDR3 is TGTGCCACCAGTGATCGTCCCGGGACAGGGGGAACCCTGACCTCCTACGAGCAGTACTTC. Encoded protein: CATSDRPGTGGTLTSYEQYF.

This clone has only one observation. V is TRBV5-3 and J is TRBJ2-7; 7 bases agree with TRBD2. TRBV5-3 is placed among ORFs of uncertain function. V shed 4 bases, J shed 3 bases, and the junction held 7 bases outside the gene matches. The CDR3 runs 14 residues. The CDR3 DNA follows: TGTGCCAGAAGCAGGAGGGCGGGAGACTACGAGCAGTACTTC. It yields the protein CARSRRAGDYEQYF.

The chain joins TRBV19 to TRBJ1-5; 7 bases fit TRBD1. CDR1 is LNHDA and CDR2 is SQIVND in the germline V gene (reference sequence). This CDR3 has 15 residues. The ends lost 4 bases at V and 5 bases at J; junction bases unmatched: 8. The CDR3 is CASSNLPGGDQPQHF. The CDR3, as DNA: TGTGCCAGTAGTAACCTGCCAGGGGGAGATCAGCCCCAGCATTTT.

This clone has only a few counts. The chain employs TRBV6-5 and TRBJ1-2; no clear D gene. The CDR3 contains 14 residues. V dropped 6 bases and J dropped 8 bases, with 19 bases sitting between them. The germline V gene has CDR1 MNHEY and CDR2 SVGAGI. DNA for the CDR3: TGTGCCAGCAGGCACCGGACTTCCCAAGGAGGCTACACCTTC. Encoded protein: CASRHRTSQGGYTF.

This CDR3 reads CASNARVGELFF. The CDR3 coding sequence is TGTGCCAGCAACGCCCGGGTCGGGGAGCTGTTTTTT. This chain joins TRBV12-3 or TRBV12-4 and TRBJ2-2; the D is unclear. V lost 7 bases, J lost 7 bases, and 10 bases lay in between. This CDR3 spans 12 amino acids.

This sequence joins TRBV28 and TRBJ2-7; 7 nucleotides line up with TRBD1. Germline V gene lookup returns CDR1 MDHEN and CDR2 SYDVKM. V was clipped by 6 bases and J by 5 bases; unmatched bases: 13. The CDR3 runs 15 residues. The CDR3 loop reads CASRPKAGGADEQYF. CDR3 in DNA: TGTGCCAGCAGGCCAAAGGCAGGGGGTGCAGACGAGCAGTACTTC.

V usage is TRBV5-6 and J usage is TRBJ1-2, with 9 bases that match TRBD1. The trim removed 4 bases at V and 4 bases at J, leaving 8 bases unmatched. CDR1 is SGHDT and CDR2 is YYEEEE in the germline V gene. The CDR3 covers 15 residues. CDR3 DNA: TGTGCCAGCAGCCAACGGACAGGGGAAGTCTATGGCTACACCTTC. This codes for CASSQRTGEVYGYTF.

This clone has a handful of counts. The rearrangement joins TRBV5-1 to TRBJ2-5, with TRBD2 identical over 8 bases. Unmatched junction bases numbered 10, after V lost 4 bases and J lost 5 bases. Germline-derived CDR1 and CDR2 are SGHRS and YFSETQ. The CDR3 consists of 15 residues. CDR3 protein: CASSPGTSGYETQYF. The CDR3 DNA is TGCGCCAGCAGCCCCGGGACTAGTGGTTACGAGACCCAGTACTTC.